The rows below give T cell receptor beta chains drawn from one sample of a study of shared clonotypes between healthy human individuals. Profiled with immunoSEQ multiplex PCR; TCRdb holds only in-frame clones, not every one. The sample gives around 2.3 million clones, under 97% of which show up once; roughly 0.13% is in the top ten. The sequencing input was naive CD4+ T cells sorted from blood. These receptors all come from a man aged 18 to 30 in good health. CDR3s include the opening cysteine and the closing phenylalanine or tryptophan. Each record gives: V gene, J gene, CDR3 protein.

TRBV5-6	TRBJ1-2	CASSLVAVTGLGGYTF
TRBV6-5	TRBJ2-5	CASSRPGTLQETQYF
TRBV13	TRBJ2-4	CASSLRWTSGYIAKNIQYF
TRBV5-1	TRBJ1-5	CASSLSGYSNQPQHF
TRBV19	TRBJ2-7	CATKEGYEQYF
TRBV11-2	TRBJ2-3	CASSLGQRITDTQYF
TRBV28	TRBJ2-2	CASSTFSYTGELFF
TRBV2	TRBJ1-1	CASKRDPLNTEAFF
TRBV5-1	TRBJ1-2	CASSLPPEGIYGYTF
TRBV11-2	TRBJ2-7	CASSTTGGQGFHEQYF
TRBV6-5	TRBJ2-7	CASSYERAPYEQYF
TRBV20-1	TRBJ1-2	CSAPLGGPTF
TRBV27	TRBJ1-1	CASSSPGDKVGAAFF
TRBV5-1	TRBJ2-7	CASSLGAGIEQYF
TRBV28	TRBJ2-7	CASSLALLRGAGYEQYF
TRBV5-1	TRBJ2-7	CASSTGQPYEQYF
TRBV11-2	TRBJ2-7	CASSLDGDSAYEQYF
TRBV6-1	TRBJ1-2	CASTYGESGYGYTF
TRBV18	TRBJ2-5	CATSPITGFQETQYF
TRBV19	TRBJ2-7	CASSIRTAGPYEQYF
TRBV6-5	TRBJ1-5	CASSSAGTGYTQPQHF
TRBV6-5	TRBJ1-3	CASSYRSTGGGNTIYF
TRBV5-1	TRBJ1-5	CASSLGEVGVGNQPQHF
TRBV7-9	TRBJ2-3	CASSLGTTVADTQYF
TRBV7-9	TRBJ2-7	CASSSRGLAGDEQYF
TRBV7-2	TRBJ2-3	CASSLAGQGAGTQYF
TRBV19	TRBJ2-7	CASSMGPLEQYF
TRBV5-4	TRBJ2-5	CASSSPGPKETQYF
TRBV5-1	TRBJ2-1	CASSLVQYNEQFF
TRBV6-5	TRBJ1-5	CASGRGLGGDQPQHF
TRBV2	TRBJ1-2	CASSGQGTNYGYTF
TRBV29-1	TRBJ2-5	CSVLPGQNQETQYF
TRBV14	TRBJ2-5	CASSQDPGLQETQYF
TRBV9	TRBJ1-2	CASSGDRGAYGYTF
TRBV7-9	TRBJ1-4	CASSLTIGPEKLFF
TRBV7-9	TRBJ1-1	CASSPVTEAFF
TRBV5-6	TRBJ1-1	CASSFDRGRKAEAFF
TRBV30	TRBJ1-2	CATGVRENYGYTF
TRBV4-3	TRBJ2-7	CASSQERLVSYEQYF
TRBV4-1	TRBJ2-1	CASSQVELLYNEQFF
TRBV28	TRBJ2-2	CASSLLTGELFF
TRBV7-2	TRBJ2-1	CASSLDGAGNEQFF
TRBV7-2	TRBJ1-4	CASSLRRTATNEKLFF
TRBV5-1	TRBJ2-7	CASSGSLDSSYEQYF
TRBV29-1	TRBJ2-7	CSAKWRGQHEQYF
TRBV4-1	TRBJ2-5	CASSLVGTSLATQYF
TRBV6-5	TRBJ1-4	CASSYSSGFLNEKLFF
TRBV11-2	TRBJ2-3	CASSQGLAGGDTQYF
TRBV14	TRBJ2-2	CASSQAPTGELFF
TRBV5-6	TRBJ1-2	CASSIAGRDGYTF
TRBV7-8	TRBJ2-5	CASSLVAWRGQETQYF
TRBV7-2	TRBJ2-7	CASSLLTVGEQYF
TRBV16	TRBJ1-5	CASSQGRGNQPQHF
TRBV2	TRBJ2-5	CASSTSLNGGTQYF
TRBV6-1	TRBJ2-5	CASSEARETQYF
TRBV30	TRBJ1-2	CAWEGDTRAGYTF
TRBV10-3	TRBJ1-4	CAISKDRGPNEKLFF